This T cell receptor beta chain was captured in a study of PD-1 and CTLA-4 blockade in melanoma. CDR3 size: 13 residues. CDR1 is LNHNV and CDR2 is YYDKDF in the germline V gene (reference sequence). Trimming shortened V by 1 base and J by 8 bases, and 11 bases separated the two germline ends. Repertoires were generated with immunoSEQ multiplex PCR, while TCRdb's copy carries only in-frame clones and drops some. The sample has 25,000 to 30,000 clones; less than 90% are singletons. The TCR was taken from a human donor with melanoma. The chain is built from TRBV15 and TRBJ1-2; D remains ambiguous. The material sequenced was CD8+ T cells from peripheral blood, taken before anti-PD-1 treatment. DNA of the CDR3: TGTGCCACCAGCAGAGGAGAGGGATTCGGCTACACCTTC. Protein: CATSRGEGFGYTF. The whole variable domain, filled in from reference TRBV15 and TRBJ1-2, reads DAMVIQNPRYQVTQFGKPVTLSCSQTLNHNVMYWYQQKSSQAPKLLFHYYDKDFNNEADTPDNFQSRRPNTSFCFLDIRSPGLGDTAMYLCATSRGEGFGYTFGSGTRLTVV.